The clone carrying this T cell receptor beta chain was recorded many times. Its antigen is still unknown. The data belong to a study of type 1 regulatory T cells. The CDR3 contains 16 residues. Trimming pared 6 bases from V and 7 bases from J, leaving 22 bases between. TCRdb ran MiXCR on the reads and lists one entry per CDR3 protein. The sample yields about 42,000 distinct CDR3 sequences, 12% seen once. The sequencing input was cultured non-Tr1 T cells, either the whole culture or a sorted T cell fraction (not recorded which). The V call is TRBV12-3 or TRBV12-4, the J call TRBJ2-1, with D maybe TRBD1 (6 bases). The receptor comes from a human donor in good health. The CDR3 region is CASSPLEGTPLNEQFF. The CDR3 DNA follows: TGTGCCAGCAGCCCACTAGAGGGGACACCCTTGAATGAGCAGTTCTTC.